This is a list of T cell receptor beta chains from one sample in a study of T-cell reconstitution after alpha-beta-depleted transplantation in children. TCRdb called the PCR reads again in MiXCR, with one record for every CDR3 protein. The sample includes 600,000 to 700,000 distinct CDR3 sequences, around 12% seen only once; the top ten take 0.79%. The source was PBMCs, collected before TCRalphabeta/CD19-depleted stem cell transplant. The receptors derive from a girl aged 2 to 10 with congenital amegakaryocytic thrombocytopenia, due to receive a stem cell transplant. The conserved cysteine and the conserved F or W are not part of the CDR3 here. Only some rows state a clone size, as once, few, many or a class for expanded clones.

J gene: TRBJ2-7
V gene: TRBV30
clone size: -
CDR3 protein: AWSVGMNYEQY

J gene: TRBJ2-1
V gene: TRBV7-9
clone size: -
CDR3 protein: ASSSGTSGIGNEQF

J gene: TRBJ1-1
V gene: TRBV5-1
clone size: few
CDR3 protein: ASNDRVGNTEAF

J gene: TRBJ2-7
V gene: TRBV29-1
clone size: many
CDR3 protein: SVTGTGYDEQY

J gene: TRBJ2-3
V gene: TRBV5-1
clone size: many
CDR3 protein: ASSFRMGDTQY

J gene: TRBJ2-7
V gene: TRBV3-1
clone size: few
CDR3 protein: ASSQGTSLRNEQY

J gene: TRBJ2-7
V gene: TRBV20-1
clone size: many
CDR3 protein: SARDPTGLYEQY

J gene: TRBJ2-7
V gene: TRBV5-1
clone size: -
CDR3 protein: ASSLLYGTKSFTYEQY

J gene: TRBJ1-4
V gene: TRBV5-1
clone size: -
CDR3 protein: ASSLASATNEKLF

J gene: TRBJ1-1
V gene: TRBV27
clone size: few
CDR3 protein: ASSKGQGARSTEAF

J gene: TRBJ1-1
V gene: TRBV5-1
clone size: -
CDR3 protein: ASSLGRQGNTEAF

J gene: TRBJ2-5
V gene: TRBV28
clone size: few
CDR3 protein: ASLRTGGETQY

J gene: TRBJ1-4
V gene: TRBV28
clone size: -
CDR3 protein: ASGGRGGYEKLF

J gene: TRBJ2-1
V gene: TRBV12-3/TRBV12-4
clone size: many
CDR3 protein: ASTNDGRSHNEQF

J gene: TRBJ1-2
V gene: TRBV11-1
clone size: -
CDR3 protein: ASSFYICSARDENGYT

J gene: TRBJ2-2
V gene: TRBV7-2
clone size: few
CDR3 protein: ASSFAGSGTGELF

J gene: TRBJ2-2
V gene: TRBV5-6
clone size: many
CDR3 protein: ASSLERGGRTGELF

J gene: TRBJ2-7
V gene: TRBV7-9
clone size: few
CDR3 protein: ASSRGGTSDSYEQY

J gene: TRBJ2-3
V gene: TRBV20-1
clone size: many
CDR3 protein: SAREESSGIQFTSTDTQY

J gene: TRBJ1-2
V gene: TRBV29-1
clone size: few
CDR3 protein: SVQGSYGYT

J gene: TRBJ1-2
V gene: TRBV28
clone size: few
CDR3 protein: ASSFQARGGYT

J gene: TRBJ1-1
V gene: TRBV7-6
clone size: many
CDR3 protein: ASSPGSMNTEAF

J gene: TRBJ2-2
V gene: TRBV29-1
clone size: many
CDR3 protein: SVEGLPGQGSGELF

J gene: TRBJ2-5
V gene: TRBV11-2
clone size: many
CDR3 protein: ASSLIGRVETQY

J gene: TRBJ2-1
V gene: TRBV20-1
clone size: many
CDR3 protein: SASRASYNEQF

J gene: TRBJ2-1
V gene: TRBV20-1
clone size: -
CDR3 protein: RASPTSSYNEQF

J gene: TRBJ2-7
V gene: TRBV12-3/TRBV12-4
clone size: many
CDR3 protein: ASSLDSRHEQY

J gene: TRBJ1-2
V gene: TRBV12-3/TRBV12-4
clone size: few
CDR3 protein: ASSPYGGVGYYGYT

J gene: TRBJ2-1
V gene: TRBV5-1
clone size: -
CDR3 protein: ASSSLPLALAGGSNNEQF

J gene: TRBJ2-1
V gene: TRBV7-2
clone size: many
CDR3 protein: ASSLFPSGGYNEQF

J gene: TRBJ2-2
V gene: TRBV27
clone size: few
CDR3 protein: ASSRGAGVGELF

J gene: TRBJ1-5
V gene: TRBV12-5
clone size: many
CDR3 protein: ASGPTASSNQPQH

J gene: TRBJ2-5
V gene: TRBV7-2
clone size: -
CDR3 protein: ASSLAYLETQY

J gene: TRBJ2-7
V gene: TRBV29-1
clone size: -
CDR3 protein: SVGGPTSTEQY

J gene: TRBJ2-1
V gene: TRBV20-1
clone size: many
CDR3 protein: SALRGLGGDEQF

J gene: TRBJ2-1
V gene: TRBV12-3/TRBV12-4
clone size: many
CDR3 protein: ASSDPWASGNEQF

J gene: TRBJ2-2
V gene: TRBV12-3/TRBV12-4
clone size: many
CDR3 protein: ASSATGELF

J gene: TRBJ2-4
V gene: TRBV5-5
clone size: -
CDR3 protein: ASSLEADGSFGIQY

J gene: TRBJ2-3
V gene: TRBV5-1
clone size: -
CDR3 protein: ASSLTPSGASTDTQY

J gene: TRBJ2-7
V gene: TRBV20-1
clone size: many
CDR3 protein: SARAQKLHEQY